This T cell receptor beta chain was found in a study of blood T cell repertoires in COVID-19 (dated by TCRdb to the early 2020s). For the study in its entirety: Samples covering the acute and convalescent phases of COVID-19 were provided by collaborators in the United States, Italy and Spain. The material from the prospective study consisted of cDNA or gDNA derived from T cells, B-cell-depleted T cells, or PBMCs. Subjects who had been exposed to COVID-19, were actively infected with it, or had recovered from it provided the deeply sampled blood TCRbeta repertoires that made up the dataset. The repertoires were released in a freely available public database intended as a resource for research on the immune response to SARS-CoV-2. The samples were drawn from the first 160 participants of the ongoing ImmuneRACE study and from 950 to 1,500 subjects provided by 6 global collaborators. The sample metadata nearly always contained a de-identified subject ID, COVID-19 status, age in years and sex. Where available, HLA class I and class II types were obtained from metadata supplied by the sample provider rather than from assay-based typing. Results and caveats for the whole study, not just this receptor: The amount of clinical and demographic metadata varied by source and participant and was provided uncurated.

Collaborating institutions collected whole blood in K2EDTA tubes following their own protocols. Collaborator samples were shipped for TCRbeta analysis as frozen whole blood, isolated PBMCs, or DNA extracted from either sample type. Concerning this clone itself: No cognate antigen has been identified for it. Qualities for individual bases were not recorded, and no much larger clone is one base off.

TCRbeta CDR3 regions were amplified from genomic DNA by means of the immunoSEQ Assay, a bias-controlled multiplex PCR. From the authors' description of their analysis: The number of nucleated cells in each sample was estimated by amplification of reference gene primers within the assay. To quantify the absolute abundance of each unique TCRbeta CDR3 rearrangement, sequence reads were collapsed and filtered. Productive Simpson clonality was computed per sample as the square root of Simpson's diversity index over productive rearrangements. Imported from immuneACCESS, the table was reduced by TCRdb to in-frame sequences with V and J called. These copies leave out some clones; in studies compared against another copy, an unresolved V gene accounts for under half, and the cause of the remainder is not known. V, J and clone size reflect that table, while D and trimming were determined from the DNA. Within this sample are more than 250,000 clones, with around 83% of them counted one time only. 1% to 1.5% of the sample comes from the top ten.

Sequencing input: peripheral blood. This receptor was taken from a woman aged 45-65 years with acute or convalescent COVID-19.

The DNA sequence reads TGTGCTAGTGCCCCATTCACAAGTGAGAACACTGAAGCTTTCTTT. Translated, it gives CASAPFTSENTEAFF. The chain joins TRBV12-5 to TRBJ1-1; a confident D gene designation cannot be given. Trimming at the junction amounts to 7 bases on V and 1 base on J, and the germline ends lie 16 bases apart. Via the germline V gene, CDR1 is LGHNT and CDR2 FRNRAP. From the cysteine through the phenylalanine, the CDR3 covers 15 amino acids. Solely the CDR3 DNA is kept, with 45 bases framed from the first base.